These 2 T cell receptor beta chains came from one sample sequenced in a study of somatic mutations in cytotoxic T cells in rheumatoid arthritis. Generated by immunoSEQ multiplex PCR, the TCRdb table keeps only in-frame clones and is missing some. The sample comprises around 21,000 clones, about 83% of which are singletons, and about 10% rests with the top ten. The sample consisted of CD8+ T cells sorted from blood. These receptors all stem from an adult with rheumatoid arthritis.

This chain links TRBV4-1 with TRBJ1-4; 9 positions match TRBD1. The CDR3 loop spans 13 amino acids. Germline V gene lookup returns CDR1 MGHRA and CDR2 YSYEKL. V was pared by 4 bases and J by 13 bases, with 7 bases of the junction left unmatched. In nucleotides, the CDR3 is TGCGCCAGCAGCCGAGCCGGGACAGGGCGACTGTTTTTT. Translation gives CASSRAGTGRLFF.

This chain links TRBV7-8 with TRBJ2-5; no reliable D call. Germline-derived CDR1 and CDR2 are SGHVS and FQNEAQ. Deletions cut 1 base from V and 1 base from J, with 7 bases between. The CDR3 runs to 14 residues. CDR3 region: CASSLGQVQETQYF. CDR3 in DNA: TGTGCCAGCAGCTTAGGGCAGGTCCAAGAGACCCAGTACTTC.